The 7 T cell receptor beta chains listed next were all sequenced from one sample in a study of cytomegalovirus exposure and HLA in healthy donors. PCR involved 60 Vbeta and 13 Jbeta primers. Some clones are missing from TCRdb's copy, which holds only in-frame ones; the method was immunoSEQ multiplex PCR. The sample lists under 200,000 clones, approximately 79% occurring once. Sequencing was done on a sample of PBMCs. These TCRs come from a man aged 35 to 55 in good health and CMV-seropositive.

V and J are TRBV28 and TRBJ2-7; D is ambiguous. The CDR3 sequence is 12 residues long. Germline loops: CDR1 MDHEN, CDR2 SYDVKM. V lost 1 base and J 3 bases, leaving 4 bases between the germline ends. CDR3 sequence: CASSLSRYEQYF. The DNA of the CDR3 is TGTGCCAGCAGTTTATCCCGCTACGAGCAGTACTTC.

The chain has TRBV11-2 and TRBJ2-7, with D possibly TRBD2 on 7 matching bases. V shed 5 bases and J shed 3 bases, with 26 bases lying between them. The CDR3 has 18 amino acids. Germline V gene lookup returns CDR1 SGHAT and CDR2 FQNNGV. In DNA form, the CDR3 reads TGTGCCAGCAGCCGAGCGTGGGGTCGGCGGGGGCTCTTCTACGAGCAGTACTTC. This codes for CASSRAWGRRGLFYEQYF.

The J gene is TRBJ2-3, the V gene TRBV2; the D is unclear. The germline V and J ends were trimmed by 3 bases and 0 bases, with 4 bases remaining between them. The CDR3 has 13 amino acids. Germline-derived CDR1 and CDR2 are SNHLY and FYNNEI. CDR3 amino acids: CASSDTSTDTQYF. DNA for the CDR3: TGTGCCAGCAGTGACACTAGCACAGATACGCAGTATTTT. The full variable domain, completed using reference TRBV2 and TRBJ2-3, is EPEVTQTPSHQVTQMGQEVILRCVPISNHLYFYWYRQILGQKVEFLVSFYNNEISEKSEIFDDQFSVERPDGSNFTLKIRSTKLEDSAMYFCASSDTSTDTQYFGPGTRLTVL.

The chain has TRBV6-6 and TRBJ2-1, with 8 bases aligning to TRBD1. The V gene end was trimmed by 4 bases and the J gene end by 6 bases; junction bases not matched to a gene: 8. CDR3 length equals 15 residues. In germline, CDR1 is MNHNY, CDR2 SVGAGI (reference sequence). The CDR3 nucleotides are TGTGCCAGCAGTTTCCTGGACAGGGCTGGCAATGAGCAGTTCTTC. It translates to CASSFLDRAGNEQFF.

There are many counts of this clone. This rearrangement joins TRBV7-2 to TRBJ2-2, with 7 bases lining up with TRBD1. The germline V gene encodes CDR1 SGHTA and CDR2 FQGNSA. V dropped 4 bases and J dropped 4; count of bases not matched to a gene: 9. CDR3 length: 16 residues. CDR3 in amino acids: CASSSDRNRRTGELFF. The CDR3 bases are TGTGCCAGCAGCTCGGACAGGAATCGTCGCACCGGGGAGCTGTTTTTT.

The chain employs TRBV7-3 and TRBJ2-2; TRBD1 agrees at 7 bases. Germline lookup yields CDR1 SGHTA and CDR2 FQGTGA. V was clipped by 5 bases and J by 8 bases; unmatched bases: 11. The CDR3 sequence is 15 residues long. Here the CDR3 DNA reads TGTGCCAGCAGCGAGTCCGGGACAGTAGTTGGGGAGCTGTTTTTT. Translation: CASSESGTVVGELFF. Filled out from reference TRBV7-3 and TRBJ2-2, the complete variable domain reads GAGVSQTPSNKVTEKGKYVELRCDPISGHTALYWYRQSLGQGPEFLIYFQGTGAADDSGLPNDRFFAVRPEGSVSTLKIQRTERGDSAVYLCASSESGTVVGELFFGEGSRLTVL.

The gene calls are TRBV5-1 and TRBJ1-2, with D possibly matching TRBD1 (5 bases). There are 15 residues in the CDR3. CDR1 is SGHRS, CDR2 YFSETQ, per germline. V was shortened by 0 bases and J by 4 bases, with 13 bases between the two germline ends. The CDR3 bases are TGCGCCAGCAGCTTGGGACAGAGCAGAGCCTATGGCTACACCTTC. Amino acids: CASSLGQSRAYGYTF.